Below are 17 T cell receptor beta chains sequenced from a single sample in a study of neoadjuvant anti-PD-1 for oral cavity cancer. Clones were read by immunoSEQ multiplex PCR, and TCRdb kept only the in-frame ones, dropping some. The sample yields about 72,000 clones, around four fifths seen once. Source: PBMCs, taken before nivolumab (anti-PD-1) treatment. The receptor source for this set is a person aged 35-79 years with oral cavity squamous cell carcinoma.

The chain recombines TRBV6-6 with TRBJ1-5, with 7 bases aligning to TRBD1. Germline trimming cut 2 bases from V and 8 bases from J; bases unmatched to any gene: 12. The CDR3 extends over 16 amino acids. Germline CDR1 and CDR2: MNHNY and SVGAGI (reference sequence). CDR3: CASSYPRQGPREPQHF. Written as DNA, the CDR3 is TGTGCCAGCAGTTACCCTCGACAGGGCCCTAGGGAGCCCCAGCATTTT.

V is TRBV5-1 and J is TRBJ1-1; tentatively, D is TRBD1 (6 bases). V was trimmed by 7 bases and J by 8 bases, leaving 18 bases between them. Germline V gene lookup returns CDR1 SGHRS and CDR2 YFSETQ. The CDR3 has 13 residues. The CDR3 here is CASGDTGAREAFF. In DNA form, the CDR3 reads TGCGCCAGCGGGGACACGGGGGCGCGGGAAGCTTTCTTT.

The rearrangement uses TRBV7-9 and TRBJ1-1; a possible D gene is TRBD1 (6 bases). The CDR3 runs to 14 residues. The V gene lost 7 bases and the J gene lost 3 bases, with 15 bases spanning the gap. Germline assignment: CDR1 SEHNR and CDR2 FQNEAQ (reference sequence). DNA for the CDR3: TGTGCCAGCACCAAAGACAGGTCAGACACTGAAGCTTTCTTT. This codes for CASTKDRSDTEAFF. Full variable domain (rest looked up from reference TRBV7-9 and TRBJ1-1): DTGVSQNPRHKITKRGQNVTFRCDPISEHNRLYWYRQTLGQGPEFLTYFQNEAQLEKSRLLSDRFSAERPKGSFSTLEIQRTEQGDSAMYLCASTKDRSDTEAFFGQGTRLTVV.

This clone is a singleton in its sample. The chain uses TRBV20-1 and TRBJ1-1; D may be TRBD1 (6 bases). Germline V lookup: CDR1 DFQATT, CDR2 SNEGSKA (reference sequence). The CDR3 consists of 11 residues. V lost 8 bases to trimming and J lost 5 bases, with 12 bases between them. The CDR3 DNA reads as TGCAGTACACAGGGTTGGACTGAAGCTTTCTTT. Translated, it gives CSTQGWTEAFF.

This chain uses TRBV25-1 with TRBJ2-7; tentatively, D is TRBD1 (5 bases). Trimming took 0 bases from V and 0 from J, leaving 9 bases between them. Germline CDR1 and CDR2: MGHDK and SYGVNS. The CDR3 runs 15 residues. The DNA of the CDR3 is TGTGCCAGCAGTGAATACACAGGTGCCTCCTACGAGCAGTACTTC. This encodes CASSEYTGASYEQYF.

The rearrangement links TRBV11-3 to TRBJ2-3; D ambiguous. CDR3 size: 16 residues. V was cut by 1 base and J by 0 bases, with 11 bases left in between. Germline V CDR1 and CDR2: SGHNT, YENEEA. CDR3 sequence: CASSLGWAASTDTQYF. CDR3 in DNA: TGTGCCAGCAGCTTAGGTTGGGCAGCTAGCACAGATACGCAGTATTTT.

The CDR3 spells CASSKSSLTDTQYF. The DNA of the CDR3 is TGTGCCAGCAGTAAGTCCTCCCTCACAGATACGCAGTATTTT. The genes are TRBV2 and TRBJ2-3; D not resolved. V lost 5 bases to trimming and J lost 2 bases, with 11 bases between them. CDR3 length equals 14 residues. Per the germline V gene, CDR1 is SNHLY and CDR2 is FYNNEI.

For the CDR3, the DNA is TGTGCCACCTCCGGGACAGCGATCTACTCAACTAATGAAAAACTGTTTTTT. Translation gives CATSGTAIYSTNEKLFF. This chain links TRBV19 with TRBJ1-4, with 7 nucleotides matching TRBD1. Trimming removed 10 bases from V and 0 bases from J; junction bases left unmatched: 14. There are 17 residues in the CDR3. CDR1 is LNHDA, CDR2 SQIVND, per germline (reference sequence).

This clone was seen a handful of times. The chain is built from TRBV2 and TRBJ2-4; D call uncertain. Germline V gene sequence: CDR1 SNHLY, CDR2 FYNNEI. The V end was cut by 8 bases, the J end by 6 bases, with 14 bases between. The CDR3 covers 13 residues. The CDR3 loop is CASCLGQINIQYF. The CDR3 DNA follows: TGTGCCAGCTGTCTTGGCCAGATAAACATTCAGTACTTC.

The rearrangement joins TRBV9 to TRBJ2-1, with 9 nucleotides matching TRBD2. J lost 2 bases, V lost 0 bases, and 6 bases had no gene match. Germline CDR1 reads SGDLS; CDR2 reads YYNGEE. The CDR3 is 17 residues long. The CDR3 loop is CASSVGGGGGAYNEQFF. The CDR3, as DNA: TGTGCCAGCAGCGTAGGCGGAGGCGGGGGGGCCTACAATGAGCAGTTCTTC.

This chain joins TRBV7-3 and TRBJ2-3; 8 bases line up with TRBD2. With 1 base clipped from V and 4 bases from J, the junction kept 4 bases outside the gene matches. This CDR3 has 15 amino acids. The germline V gene encodes CDR1 SGHTA and CDR2 FQGTGA. Written as DNA, the CDR3 is TGTGCCAGCAGCTTAAACGGGAGGGCCGCAGATACGCAGTATTTT. This codes for CASSLNGRAADTQYF.

The chain couples TRBV28 to TRBJ1-5, with a possible D match to TRBD1 (5 bases). Germline V lookup: CDR1 MDHEN, CDR2 SYDVKM. The V end was cut by 5 bases, the J end by 2 bases, with 16 bases between. The CDR3 spans 16 residues. DNA of the CDR3: TGTGCCAGCAGTAACCAGTGGGGGAGAGGCAATCAGCCCCAGCATTTT. It translates to CASSNQWGRGNQPQHF.

The V and J genes are TRBV20-1 and TRBJ2-7; D is uncertain. The V end was cut by 4 bases, the J end by 2 bases, with 6 bases between. CDR3 length equals 11 residues. The germline V gene has CDR1 DFQATT and CDR2 SNEGSKA (reference sequence). The CDR3 nucleotides read TGCAGTGCTAACCAAGCCTACGAGCAGTACTTC. This translates into CSANQAYEQYF.

V is TRBV25-1 and J is TRBJ1-4, with 10 bases aligning to TRBD1. The germline gives CDR1 MGHDK, CDR2 SYGVNS. The V and J ends lost 3 bases and 10 bases, in that order; junction bases with no gene match: 5. This CDR3 is 14 amino acids long. CDR3 protein: CASSDGGDRGKLFF. The CDR3 region has the DNA TGTGCCAGCAGTGATGGGGGGGACAGGGGAAAACTGTTTTTT.

The chain employs TRBV6-4 and TRBJ1-1; no definite D call. The germline CDR1 and CDR2 sequences are MRHNA and SNTAGT. There are 13 residues in the CDR3. V was shortened by 3 bases and J by 1 base, with 6 bases between the two germline ends. DNA of the CDR3: TGTGCCAGCAGTGAATACAGGAACACTGAAGCTTTCTTT. Protein product: CASSEYRNTEAFF.

The rearrangement uses TRBV27 and TRBJ2-1; 10 nucleotides match TRBD1. V shed 5 bases and J 9 bases; nucleotides not matched to a gene: 7. The CDR3 is made up of 14 amino acids. Germline V gives CDR1 MNHEY, CDR2 SMNVEV (reference sequence). CDR3 sequence (DNA): TGTGCCAGCAGTCCTCTCCGGGACAGGGGTGAGCAGTTCTTC. As protein: CASSPLRDRGEQFF.

The chain carries TRBV18 and TRBJ1-2; maybe TRBD1 (6 bases). Germline V gene data show CDR1 as KGHSH and CDR2 as LQKENI. Trimming pared 5 bases from V and 6 bases from J, leaving 16 bases between. The CDR3 has 14 residues. The CDR3 here is CASSSLQGSHGYTF. The DNA for the CDR3 is TGTGCCAGCTCATCTCTACAGGGTTCGCATGGCTACACCTTC. Complete variable domain (other parts from reference TRBV18 and TRBJ1-2): NAGVMQNPRHLVRRRGQEARLRCSPMKGHSHVYWYRQLPEEGLKFMVYLQKENIIDESGMPKERFSAEFPKEGPSILRIQQVVRGDSAAYFCASSSLQGSHGYTFGSGTRLTVV.